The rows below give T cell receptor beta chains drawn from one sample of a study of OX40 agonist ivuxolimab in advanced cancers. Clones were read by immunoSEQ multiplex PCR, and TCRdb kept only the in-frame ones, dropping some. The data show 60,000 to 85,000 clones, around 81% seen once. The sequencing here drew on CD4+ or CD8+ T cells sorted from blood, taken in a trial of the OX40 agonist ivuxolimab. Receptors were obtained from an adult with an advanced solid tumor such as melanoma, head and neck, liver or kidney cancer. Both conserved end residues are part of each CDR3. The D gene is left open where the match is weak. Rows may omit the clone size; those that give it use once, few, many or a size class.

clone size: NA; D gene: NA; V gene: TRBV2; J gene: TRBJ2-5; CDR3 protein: CASTAERDFQETQYF; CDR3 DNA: TGTGCCAGCACCGCCGAACGGGACTTTCAAGAGACCCAGTACTTC
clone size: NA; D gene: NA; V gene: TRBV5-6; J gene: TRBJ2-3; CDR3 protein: CASSSLRGWTDTQYF; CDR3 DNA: TGTGCCAGCAGCTCACTTCGGGGCTGGACAGATACGCAGTATTTT
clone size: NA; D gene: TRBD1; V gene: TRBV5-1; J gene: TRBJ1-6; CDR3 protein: CASSLDGTEYSPLHF; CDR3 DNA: TGCGCCAGCAGCTTGGACGGGACAGAGTATTCACCCCTCCACTTT
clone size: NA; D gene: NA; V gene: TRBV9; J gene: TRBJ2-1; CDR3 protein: CASSRRRGNEQFF; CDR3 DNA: TGTGCCAGCAGCCGTAGGAGGGGGAATGAGCAGTTCTTC
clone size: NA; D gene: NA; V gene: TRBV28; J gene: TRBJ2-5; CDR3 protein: CASSYRPSVETQYF; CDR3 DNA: TGTGCCAGCAGCTACCGTCCTAGCGTAGAGACCCAGTACTTC
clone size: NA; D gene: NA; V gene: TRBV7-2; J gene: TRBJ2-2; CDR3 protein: CASSLATGAGTGELFF; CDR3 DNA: TGTGCCAGCAGCTTAGCCACCGGGGCAGGGACCGGGGAGCTGTTTTTT
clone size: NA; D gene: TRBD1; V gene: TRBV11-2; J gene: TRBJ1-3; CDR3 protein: CASSFDRDGNTIYF; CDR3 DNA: TGTGCCAGCAGCTTTGACAGGGATGGAAACACCATATATTTT
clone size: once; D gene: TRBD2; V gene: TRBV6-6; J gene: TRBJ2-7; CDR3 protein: CASTPPGGGSYEQYF; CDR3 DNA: TGTGCCAGCACCCCGCCGGGGGGGGGCTCCTACGAGCAGTACTTC
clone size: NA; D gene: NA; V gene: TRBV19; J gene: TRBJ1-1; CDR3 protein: CASSMTMNTEAFF; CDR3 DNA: TGTGCCAGTAGTATGACAATGAACACTGAAGCTTTCTTT
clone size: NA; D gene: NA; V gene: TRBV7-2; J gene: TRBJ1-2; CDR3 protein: CASSSSPREEGYTF; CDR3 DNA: TGTGCCAGCAGCTCCTCCCCGCGGGAGGAGGGCTACACCTTC
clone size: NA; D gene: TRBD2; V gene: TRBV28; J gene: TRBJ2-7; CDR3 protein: CASSLARTSGKNEQYF; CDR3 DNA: TGTGCCAGCAGTTTGGCCCGGACTAGCGGGAAAAACGAGCAGTACTTC
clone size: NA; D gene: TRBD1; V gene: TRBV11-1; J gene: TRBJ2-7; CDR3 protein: CASSSRTGSSYEQYF; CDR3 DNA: TGTGCCAGCAGCTCTAGGACAGGGAGCTCCTACGAGCAGTACTTC
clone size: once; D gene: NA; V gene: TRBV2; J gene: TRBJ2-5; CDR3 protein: CASSGPMGETQYF; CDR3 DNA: TGTGCCAGCAGTGGGCCTATGGGAGAGACCCAGTACTTC
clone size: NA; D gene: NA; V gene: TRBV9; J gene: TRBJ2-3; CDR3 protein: CASSVGSGTDTQYF; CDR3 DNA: TGTGCCAGCAGCGTAGGTAGCGGCACAGATACGCAGTATTTT
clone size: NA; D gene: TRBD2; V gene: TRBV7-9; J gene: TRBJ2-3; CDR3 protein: CASSGGTSDTDTQYF; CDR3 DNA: TGTGCCAGCAGCGGGGGGACTAGCGACACAGATACGCAGTATTTT
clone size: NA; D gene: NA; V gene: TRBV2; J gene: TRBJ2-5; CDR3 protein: CASSGLPAETQYF; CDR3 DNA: TGTGCCAGCAGCGGACTCCCGGCGGAGACCCAGTACTTC
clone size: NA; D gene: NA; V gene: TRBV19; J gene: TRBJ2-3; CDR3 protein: CASSIVVHAADTQYF; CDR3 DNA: TGTGCCAGTAGTATAGTGGTCCATGCCGCAGATACGCAGTATTTT
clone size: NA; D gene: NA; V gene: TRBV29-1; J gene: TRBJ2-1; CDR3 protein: CSVELHEQFF; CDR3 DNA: TGCAGCGTTGAACTGCATGAGCAGTTCTTC
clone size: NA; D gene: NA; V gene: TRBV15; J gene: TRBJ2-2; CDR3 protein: CATSRDRTGVEHTGELFF; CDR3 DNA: TGTGCCACCAGCAGAGATAGGACGGGAGTGGAGCACACCGGGGAGCTGTTTTTT
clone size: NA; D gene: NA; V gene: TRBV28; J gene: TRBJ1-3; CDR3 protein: CASSLYGGSSSGNTIYF; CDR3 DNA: TGTGCCAGCAGTTTATATGGAGGGTCCAGCTCTGGAAACACCATATATTTT
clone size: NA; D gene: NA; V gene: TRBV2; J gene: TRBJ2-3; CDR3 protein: CASTRSPITDTQYF; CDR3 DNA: TGTGCCAGCACCCGAAGTCCCATCACAGATACGCAGTATTTT
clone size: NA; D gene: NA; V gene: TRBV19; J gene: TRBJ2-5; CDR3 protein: CASSIVGVQETQYF; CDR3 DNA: TGTGCCAGTAGTATAGTTGGGGTCCAAGAGACCCAGTACTTC
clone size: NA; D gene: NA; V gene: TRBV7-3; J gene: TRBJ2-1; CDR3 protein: CASSLTSYNEQFF; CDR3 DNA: TGTGCCAGCAGCTTAACCAGTTACAATGAGCAGTTCTTC